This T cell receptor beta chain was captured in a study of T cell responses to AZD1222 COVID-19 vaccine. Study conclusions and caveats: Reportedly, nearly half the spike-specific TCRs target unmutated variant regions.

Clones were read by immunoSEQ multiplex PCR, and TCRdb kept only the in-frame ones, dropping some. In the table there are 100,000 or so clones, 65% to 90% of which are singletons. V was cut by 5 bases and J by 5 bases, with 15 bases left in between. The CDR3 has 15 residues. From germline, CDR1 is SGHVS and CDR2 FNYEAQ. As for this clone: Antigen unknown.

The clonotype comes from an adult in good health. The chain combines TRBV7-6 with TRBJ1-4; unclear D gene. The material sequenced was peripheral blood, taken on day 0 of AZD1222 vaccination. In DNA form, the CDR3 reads TGTGCCAGCAGCCCTCCGGGAAACGGAAATGAAAAACTGTTTTTT. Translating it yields CASSPPGNGNEKLFF.